The rows below give T cell receptor beta chains drawn from one sample of a study of shared clonotypes between healthy human individuals. Using immunoSEQ multiplex PCR, the repertoire was profiled, and TCRdb retains in-frame clones only, with some absent. The sample has over a million clones, under 80% seen once; the top ten hold less than 1.5%. Sequencing input: memory CD4+ T cells sorted from blood. The receptors were gathered from a man between 18 and 35 years old in good health. Both conserved end residues are part of each CDR3. D genes are given only for firm matches. Expanded clones get a size class; other rows say once, few or many, or leave the size out.

j_call | v_call | d_call | clone_size | cdr3_nt | cdr3_aa
TRBJ1-2 | TRBV28 | . | . | TGTGCCAGTGGAGTAGAGGTCTACACCTTC | CASGVEVYTF
TRBJ2-2 | TRBV11-3 | . | once | TGTGCCAGCAGCTCCCAGGTCCTGGCGAACACCGGGGAGCTGTTTTTT | CASSSQVLANTGELFF
TRBJ2-2 | TRBV5-1 | TRBD1 | . | TGCGCCAGCAGCGATAGGGGGCGAAACACCGGGGAGCTGTTTTTT | CASSDRGRNTGELFF
TRBJ2-2 | TRBV7-2 | . | . | TGTGCCAGCAGCACATATACGAACACCGGGGAGCTGTTTTTT | CASSTYTNTGELFF
TRBJ2-5 | TRBV2 | . | . | TGTGCCAGCAGTGAAACGGGGACCCCGGGGACCCAGTACTTC | CASSETGTPGTQYF
TRBJ2-7 | TRBV6-1 | TRBD1 | once | TGTGCCAGCACTGAAAGGGACAGGCAGTACTTC | CASTERDRQYF
TRBJ2-5 | TRBV25-1 | . | . | TGTGCCAGCAGTGGGGCCTCGGTCCAGTACTTC | CASSGASVQYF
TRBJ2-1 | TRBV2 | . | . | TGTGCCAGCAGTGAAGGGGGGCGGGCCAGTTCCTACAATGAGCAGTTCTTC | CASSEGGRASSYNEQFF
TRBJ2-1 | TRBV6-1 | TRBD2 | few | TGTGCCAGCAGGACTAGCGGGGATTACAATGAGCAGTTCTTC | CASRTSGDYNEQFF
TRBJ2-7 | TRBV19 | TRBD2 | few | TGTGCCAGTAGGCCGACTAGCTCCCCCGAGCAGTACTTC | CASRPTSSPEQYF
TRBJ2-5 | TRBV19 | TRBD2 | . | TGTGCCAGTAGTCAAACTAGCGGACAAGAGACCCAGTACTTC | CASSQTSGQETQYF
TRBJ1-4 | TRBV28 | TRBD1 | . | TGTGCCAGCAGCCAACAGGGGCTAGATGAAAAACTGTTTTTT | CASSQQGLDEKLFF
TRBJ2-5 | TRBV10-3 | TRBD2 | . | TGTGCCATCAGTGACTGGCGGGGGGGCCTAGAGACCCAGTACTTC | CAISDWRGGLETQYF
TRBJ1-3 | TRBV5-1 | TRBD1 | . | TGCGCCAGCAGTCGGGACAGCGGCGGACAGGGGAGCTCTGGAAACACCATATATTTT | CASSRDSGGQGSSGNTIYF
TRBJ2-3 | TRBV19 | . | . | TGTGCCAGTAAACCGGGGAGCACAGATACGCAGTATTTT | CASKPGSTDTQYF
TRBJ2-1 | TRBV6-5 | . | . | TGTGCCAGCAGTTACTCAGGCGGGACAGTTTACAATGAGCAGTTCTTC | CASSYSGGTVYNEQFF
TRBJ2-7 | TRBV28 | TRBD2 | . | TGTGCCAGCAGTTTACCACTAGCGGGAGCGGGGGAGCAGTACTTC | CASSLPLAGAGEQYF